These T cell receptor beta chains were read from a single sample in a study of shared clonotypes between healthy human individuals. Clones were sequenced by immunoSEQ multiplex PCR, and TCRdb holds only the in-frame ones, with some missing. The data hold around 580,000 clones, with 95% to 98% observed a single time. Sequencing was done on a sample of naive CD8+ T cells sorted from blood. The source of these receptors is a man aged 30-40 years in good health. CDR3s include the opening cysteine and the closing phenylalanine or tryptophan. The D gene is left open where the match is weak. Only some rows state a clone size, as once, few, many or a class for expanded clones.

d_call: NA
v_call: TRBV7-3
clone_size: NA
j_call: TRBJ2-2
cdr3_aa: CASSPGFPGELFF
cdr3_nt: TGTGCCAGCAGCCCCGGATTCCCCGGGGAGCTGTTTTTT

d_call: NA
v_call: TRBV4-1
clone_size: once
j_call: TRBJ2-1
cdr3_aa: CASSQEGKVHNEQFF
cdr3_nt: TGCGCCAGCAGCCAAGAAGGAAAAGTCCACAATGAGCAGTTCTTC

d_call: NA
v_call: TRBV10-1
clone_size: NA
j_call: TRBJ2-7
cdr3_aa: CASSEIREPYEQYF
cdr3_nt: TGCGCCAGCAGTGAGATAAGGGAGCCCTACGAGCAGTACTTC

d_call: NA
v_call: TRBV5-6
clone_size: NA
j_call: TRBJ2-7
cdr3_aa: CASSLGQGGSYEQYF
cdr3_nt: TGTGCCAGCAGCTTGGGTCAGGGAGGTTCCTACGAGCAGTACTTC

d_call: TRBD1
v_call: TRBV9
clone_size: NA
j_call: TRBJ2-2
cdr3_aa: CASSIPRQGNTGELFF
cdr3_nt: TGTGCCAGCAGCATACCTAGACAGGGAAATACCGGGGAGCTGTTTTTT

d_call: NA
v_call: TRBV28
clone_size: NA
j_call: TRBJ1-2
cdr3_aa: CASSISETDGYTF
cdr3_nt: TGTGCCAGCAGTATCAGTGAAACCGATGGCTACACCTTC

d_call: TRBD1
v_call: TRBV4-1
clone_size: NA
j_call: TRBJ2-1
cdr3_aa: CASSQGQGLSYNEQFF
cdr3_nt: TGCGCCAGCAGCCAAGGACAGGGGCTCTCCTACAATGAGCAGTTCTTC

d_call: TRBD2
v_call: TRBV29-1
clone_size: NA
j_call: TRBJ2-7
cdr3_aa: CSVESGTSGMYEQYF
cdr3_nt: TGCAGCGTTGAGTCAGGGACTAGCGGGATGTACGAGCAGTACTTC

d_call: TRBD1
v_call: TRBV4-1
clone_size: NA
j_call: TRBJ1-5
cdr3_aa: CASSLTQGSNQPQHF
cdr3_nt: TGCGCCAGCAGCCTCACACAGGGGAGCAATCAGCCCCAGCATTTT

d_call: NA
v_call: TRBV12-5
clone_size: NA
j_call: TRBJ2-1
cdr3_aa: CASGLGDVKFF
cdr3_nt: TGTGCTAGTGGTTTGGGGGACGTTAAGTTCTTC

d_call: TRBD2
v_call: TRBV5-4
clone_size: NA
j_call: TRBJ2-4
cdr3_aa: CASSSGAGGDGINIQYF
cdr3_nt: TGTGCCAGCAGCTCTGGAGCGGGAGGGGACGGGATAAACATTCAGTACTTC

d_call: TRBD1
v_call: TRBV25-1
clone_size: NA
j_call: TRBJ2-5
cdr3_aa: CASSGQGTSRETQYF
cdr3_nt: TGTGCCAGCTCCGGACAGGGGACCTCCAGGGAGACCCAGTACTTC

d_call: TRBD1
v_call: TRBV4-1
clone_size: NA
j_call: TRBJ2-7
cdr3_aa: CASSHSGTGSYEQYF
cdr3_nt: TGCGCCAGCAGCCATTCCGGGACAGGGTCCTACGAGCAGTACTTC

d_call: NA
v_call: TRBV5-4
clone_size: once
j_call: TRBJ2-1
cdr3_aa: CASSLRNEQFF
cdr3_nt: TGTGCCAGCAGCTTGCGCAATGAGCAGTTCTTC

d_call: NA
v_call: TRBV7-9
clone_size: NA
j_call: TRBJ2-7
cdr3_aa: CASSPGGVEQYF
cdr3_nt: TGTGCCAGCAGCCCCGGAGGCGTCGAGCAGTACTTC

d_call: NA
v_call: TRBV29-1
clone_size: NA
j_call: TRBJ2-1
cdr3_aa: CSVGDNYNEQFF
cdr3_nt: TGCAGCGTTGGGGACAACTACAATGAGCAGTTCTTC

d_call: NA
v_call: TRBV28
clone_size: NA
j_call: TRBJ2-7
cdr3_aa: CASSLTDFYEQYF
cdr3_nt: TGTGCCAGCAGTCTGACGGACTTTTACGAGCAGTACTTC

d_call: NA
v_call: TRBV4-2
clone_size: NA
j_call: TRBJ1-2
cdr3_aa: CASSQESGAQDGYTF
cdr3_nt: TGTGCCAGCAGCCAAGAATCGGGGGCGCAGGATGGCTACACCTTC

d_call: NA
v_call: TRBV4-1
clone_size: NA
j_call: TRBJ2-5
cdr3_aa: CASSPPGIQETQYF
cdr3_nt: TGCGCCAGCAGCCCCCCGGGGATTCAAGAGACCCAGTACTTC

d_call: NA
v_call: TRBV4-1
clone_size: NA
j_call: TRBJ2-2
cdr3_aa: CASSQDRTDTGELFF
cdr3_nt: TGCGCCAGCAGCCAAGATAGGACAGACACCGGGGAGCTGTTTTTT

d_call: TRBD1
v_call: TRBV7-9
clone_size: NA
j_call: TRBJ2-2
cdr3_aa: CASSSSDRAGTTGELFF
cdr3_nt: TGTGCCAGCAGCTCCTCGGACAGGGCCGGGACCACCGGGGAGCTGTTTTTT

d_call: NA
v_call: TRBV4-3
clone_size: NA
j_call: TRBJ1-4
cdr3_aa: CASSQGAGTNEKLFF
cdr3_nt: TGCGCCAGCAGCCAAGGGGCTGGAACTAATGAAAAACTGTTTTTT

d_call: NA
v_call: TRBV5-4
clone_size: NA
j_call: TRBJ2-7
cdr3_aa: CASSLDRYEQYF
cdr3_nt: TGTGCCAGCAGCTTGGATCGGTACGAGCAGTACTTC

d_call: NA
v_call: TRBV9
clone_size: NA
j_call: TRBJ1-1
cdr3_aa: CASGTNTEAFF
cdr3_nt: TGTGCCAGCGGAACAAACACTGAAGCTTTCTTT

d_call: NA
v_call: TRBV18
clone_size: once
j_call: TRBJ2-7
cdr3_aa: CASSGQSSYEQYF
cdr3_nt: TGTGCCAGCTCAGGACAAAGCTCCTACGAGCAGTACTTC

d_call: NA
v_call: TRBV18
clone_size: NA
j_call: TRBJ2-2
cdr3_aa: CASSPPRNTGELFF
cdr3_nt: TGTGCCAGCTCACCGCCTCGTAACACCGGGGAGCTGTTTTTT